This TCR beta chain came from a study of CD8 T cell repertoires and HIV-1 epitope variants. On the study more broadly: T cells were stimulated with Twenty-five Gag and Nef peptides separately.

Trimming stripped 8 bases from V and 1 base from J, with 6 bases between. The CDR3 consists of 11 residues. Germline lookup yields CDR1 MNHNY and CDR2 SVGAGI (reference sequence). The table came from immunoSEQ multiplex PCR; TCRdb's copy has only in-frame clones and leaves some out. The table records thousands of clones, about two thirds of them present only once. As to this clone: Its antigen is not identified.

The TCR originated in a male donor with HIV. V usage is TRBV6-6 and J usage is TRBJ2-7, with a tentative D call TRBD2 (5 bases). Source material: cultured CD8+ T cells derived from PBMCs. CDR3 coding DNA: TGTGCCAGCCGCGGGTCCTACGAGCAGTACTTC. Its translation is CASRGSYEQYF.